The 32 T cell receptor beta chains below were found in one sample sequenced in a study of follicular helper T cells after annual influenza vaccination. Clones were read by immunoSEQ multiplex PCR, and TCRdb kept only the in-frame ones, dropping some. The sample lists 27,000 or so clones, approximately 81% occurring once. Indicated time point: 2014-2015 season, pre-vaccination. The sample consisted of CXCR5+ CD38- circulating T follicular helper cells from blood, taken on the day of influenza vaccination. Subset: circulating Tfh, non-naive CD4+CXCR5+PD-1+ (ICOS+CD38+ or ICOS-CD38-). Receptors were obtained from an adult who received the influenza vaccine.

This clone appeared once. Here the CDR3 reads CSVSVGGNTEAFF. As DNA, the CDR3 is TGCAGCGTTTCGGTAGGGGGGAACACTGAAGCTTTCTTT. V gene TRBV29-1 combines with J gene TRBJ1-1; D might be TRBD1 (6 bases). Germline V CDR1 and CDR2: SQVTM, ANQGSEA. The V and J ends lost 5 bases and 1 base respectively, with 11 bases between them. CDR3 length equals 13 residues.

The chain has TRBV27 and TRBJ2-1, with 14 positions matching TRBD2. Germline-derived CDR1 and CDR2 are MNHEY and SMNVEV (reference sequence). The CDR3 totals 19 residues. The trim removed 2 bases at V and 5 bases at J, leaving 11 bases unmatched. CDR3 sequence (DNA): TGTGCCAGCAGTTTAAGATCGACTAGCGGGGGGGCGGGAGACAATGAGCAGTTCTTC. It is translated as CASSLRSTSGGAGDNEQFF.

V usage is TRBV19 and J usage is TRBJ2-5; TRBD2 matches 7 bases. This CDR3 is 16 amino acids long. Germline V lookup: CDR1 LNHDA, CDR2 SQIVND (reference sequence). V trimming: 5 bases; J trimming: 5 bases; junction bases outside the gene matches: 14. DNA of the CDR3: TGTGCCAGTAGTCTCCGGACTAGTATGGGTAAGGAGACCCAGTACTTC. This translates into CASSLRTSMGKETQYF.

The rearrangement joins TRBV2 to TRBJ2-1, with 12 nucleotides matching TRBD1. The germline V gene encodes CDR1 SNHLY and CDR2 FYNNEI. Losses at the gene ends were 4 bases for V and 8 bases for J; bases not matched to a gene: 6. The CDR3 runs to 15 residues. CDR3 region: CASSAGTGGLDEQFF. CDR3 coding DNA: TGTGCCAGCAGTGCCGGGACAGGGGGCTTGGATGAGCAGTTCTTC.

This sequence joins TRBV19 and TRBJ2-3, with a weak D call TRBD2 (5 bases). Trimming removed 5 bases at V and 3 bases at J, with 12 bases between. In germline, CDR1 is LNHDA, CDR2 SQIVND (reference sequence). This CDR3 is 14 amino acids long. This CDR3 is CASSPPGSTDTQYF. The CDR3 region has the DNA TGTGCCAGTAGTCCCCCGGGGAGTACAGATACGCAGTATTTT.

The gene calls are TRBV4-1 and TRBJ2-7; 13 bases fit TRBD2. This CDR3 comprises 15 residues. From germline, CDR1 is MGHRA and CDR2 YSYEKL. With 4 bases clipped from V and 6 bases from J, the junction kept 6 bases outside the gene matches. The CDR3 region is CASSPGTSGAGEQYF. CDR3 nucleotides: TGCGCCAGCAGCCCTGGGACTAGCGGGGCGGGCGAGCAGTACTTC.

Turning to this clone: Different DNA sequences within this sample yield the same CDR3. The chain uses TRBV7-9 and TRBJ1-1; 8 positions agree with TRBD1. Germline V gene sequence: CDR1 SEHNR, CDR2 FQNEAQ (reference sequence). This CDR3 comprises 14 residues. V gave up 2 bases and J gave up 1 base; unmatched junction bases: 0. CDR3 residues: CASSLQGANTEAFF. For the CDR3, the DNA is TGTGCCAGCAGCTTACAGGGGGCGAACACTGAAGCTTTCTTT.

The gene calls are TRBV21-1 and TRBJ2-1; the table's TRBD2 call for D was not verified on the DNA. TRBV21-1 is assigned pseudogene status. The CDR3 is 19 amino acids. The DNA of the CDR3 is TGTGCCAGCAGCCGCCCGGCTAGCGGGAGAGTAGGTTCCTACAATGAGCAGTTCTTC. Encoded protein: CASSRPASGRVGSYNEQFF.

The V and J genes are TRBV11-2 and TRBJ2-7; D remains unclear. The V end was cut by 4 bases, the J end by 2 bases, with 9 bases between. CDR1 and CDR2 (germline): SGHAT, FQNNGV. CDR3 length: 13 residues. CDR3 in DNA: TGTGCCAGCAGCTCAGCAGGCGCCTACGAGCAGTACTTC. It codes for CASSSAGAYEQYF.

CDR3 region: CASSSQYNEQFF. The CDR3 DNA reads TGTGCCAGCAGCTCCCAATACAATGAGCAGTTCTTC. The V call is TRBV9, the J call TRBJ2-1; D gene unclear. Per the germline V gene, CDR1 is SGDLS and CDR2 is YYNGEE. This CDR3 is built from 12 residues. Trimming took 4 bases from V and 4 from J, leaving 6 bases between them. The full variable domain, its missing parts supplied by reference TRBV9 and TRBJ2-1, is DSGVTQTPKHLITATGQRVTLRCSPRSGDLSVYWYQQSLDQGLQFLIQYYNGEERAKGNILERFSAQQFPDLHSELNLSSLELGDSALYFCASSSQYNEQFFGPGTRLTVL.

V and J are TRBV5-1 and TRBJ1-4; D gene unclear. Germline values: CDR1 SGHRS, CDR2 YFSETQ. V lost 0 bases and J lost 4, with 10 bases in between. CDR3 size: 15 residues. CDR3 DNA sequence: TGCGCCAGCAGCTTGGTTACGGGAAGTAATGAAAAACTGTTTTTT. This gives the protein CASSLVTGSNEKLFF.

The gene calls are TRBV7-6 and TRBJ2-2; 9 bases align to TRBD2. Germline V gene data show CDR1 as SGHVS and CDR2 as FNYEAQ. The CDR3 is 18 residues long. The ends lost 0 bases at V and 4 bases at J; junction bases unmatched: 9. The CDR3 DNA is TGTGCCAGCAGCTTAGCCCTGGCGGGGGGGACCTCCACCGGGGAGCTGTTTTTT. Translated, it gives CASSLALAGGTSTGELFF.

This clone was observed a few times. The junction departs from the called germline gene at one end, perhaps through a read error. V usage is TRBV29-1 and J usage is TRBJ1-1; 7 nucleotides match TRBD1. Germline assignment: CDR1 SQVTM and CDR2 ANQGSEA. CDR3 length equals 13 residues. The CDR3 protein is CSATDRPNTETFF. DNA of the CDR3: TGCAGCGCGACGGACAGGCCGAACACTGAAACTTTCTTT.

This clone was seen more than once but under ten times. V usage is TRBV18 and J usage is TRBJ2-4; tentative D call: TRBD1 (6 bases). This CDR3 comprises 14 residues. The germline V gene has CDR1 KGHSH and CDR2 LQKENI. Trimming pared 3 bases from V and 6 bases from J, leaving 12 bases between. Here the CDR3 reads CASSPDSLGNIQYF. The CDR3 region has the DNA TGTGCCAGCTCACCGGACAGCCTCGGAAACATTCAGTACTTC.

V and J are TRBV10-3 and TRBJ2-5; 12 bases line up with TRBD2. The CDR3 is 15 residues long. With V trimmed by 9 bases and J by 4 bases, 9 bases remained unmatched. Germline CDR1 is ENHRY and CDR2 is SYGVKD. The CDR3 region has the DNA TGTGCCATGATACGGACTAGCGGGGAAGGAGAGACCCAGTACTTC. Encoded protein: CAMIRTSGEGETQYF.

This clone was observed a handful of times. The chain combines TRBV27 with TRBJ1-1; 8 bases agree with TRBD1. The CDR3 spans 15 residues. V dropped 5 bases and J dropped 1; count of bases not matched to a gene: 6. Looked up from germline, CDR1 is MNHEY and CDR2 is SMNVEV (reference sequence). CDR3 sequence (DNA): TGTGCCAGCAGTCTACGACAGGGGAAGAACACTGAAGCTTTCTTT. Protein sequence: CASSLRQGKNTEAFF.

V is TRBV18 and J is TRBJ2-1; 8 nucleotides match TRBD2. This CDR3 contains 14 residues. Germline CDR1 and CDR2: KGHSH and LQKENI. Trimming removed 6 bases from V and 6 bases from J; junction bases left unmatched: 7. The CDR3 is CASSPVGGGNEQFF. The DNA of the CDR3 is TGTGCCAGCTCCCCCGTCGGGGGGGGCAATGAGCAGTTCTTC. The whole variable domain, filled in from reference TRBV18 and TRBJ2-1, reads NAGVMQNPRHLVRRRGQEARLRCSPMKGHSHVYWYRQLPEEGLKFMVYLQKENIIDESGMPKERFSAEFPKEGPSILRIQQVVRGDSAAYFCASSPVGGGNEQFFGPGTRLTVL.

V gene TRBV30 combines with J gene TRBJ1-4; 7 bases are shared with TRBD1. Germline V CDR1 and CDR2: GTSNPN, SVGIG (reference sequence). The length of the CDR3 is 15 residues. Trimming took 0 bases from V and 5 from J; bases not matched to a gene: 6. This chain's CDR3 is CAWSVLKQGNEKLFF. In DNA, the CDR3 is TGTGCCTGGAGTGTACTTAAACAGGGGAATGAAAAACTGTTTTTT.

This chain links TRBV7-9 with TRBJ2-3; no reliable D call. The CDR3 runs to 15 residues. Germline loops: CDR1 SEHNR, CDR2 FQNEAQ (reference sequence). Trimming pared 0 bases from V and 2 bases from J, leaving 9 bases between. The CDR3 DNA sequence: TGTGCCAGCAGCTTAGCCAGTCTCCCCACAGATACGCAGTATTTT. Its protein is CASSLASLPTDTQYF.

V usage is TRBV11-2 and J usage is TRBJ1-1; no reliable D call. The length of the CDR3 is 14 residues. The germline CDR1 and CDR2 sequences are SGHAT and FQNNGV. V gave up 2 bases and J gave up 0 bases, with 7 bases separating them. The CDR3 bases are TGTGCCAGCAGCTTACAAATCATGAACACTGAAGCTTTCTTT. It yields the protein CASSLQIMNTEAFF.

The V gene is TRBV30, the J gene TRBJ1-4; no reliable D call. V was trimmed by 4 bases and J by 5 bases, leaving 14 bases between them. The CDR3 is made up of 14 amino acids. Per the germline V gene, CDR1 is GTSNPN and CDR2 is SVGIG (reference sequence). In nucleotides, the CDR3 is TGTGCCTGGAATCATTACAGCAAAAATGAAAAACTGTTTTTT. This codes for CAWNHYSKNEKLFF.

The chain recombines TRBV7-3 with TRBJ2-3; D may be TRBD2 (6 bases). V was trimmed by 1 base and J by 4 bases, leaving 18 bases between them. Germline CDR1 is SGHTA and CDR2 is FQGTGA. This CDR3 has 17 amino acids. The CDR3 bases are TGTGCCAGCAGCTTAAGGGGAGCCGGGACTGGACCAGATACGCAGTATTTT. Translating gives CASSLRGAGTGPDTQYF.

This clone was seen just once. The CDR3 region is CASSWGELPHGYTF. The CDR3 bases are TGTGCCAGCAGTTGGGGGGAGCTCCCCCATGGCTACACCTTC. V is TRBV5-6 and J is TRBJ1-2; D might be TRBD1 (5 bases). CDR1 and CDR2 (germline): SGHDT, YYEEEE. V was cut by 5 bases and J by 6 bases, with 17 bases left in between. CDR3 length: 14 residues.

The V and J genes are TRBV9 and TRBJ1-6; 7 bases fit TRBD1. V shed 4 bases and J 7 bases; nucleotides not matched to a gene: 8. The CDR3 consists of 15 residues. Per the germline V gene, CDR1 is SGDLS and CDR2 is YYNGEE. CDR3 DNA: TGTGCCAGCAGCTACACAGGGGAGGCCAATTCACCCCTCCACTTT. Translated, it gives CASSYTGEANSPLHF.

The CDR3 is CASSRNRGPNEKLFF. CDR3 sequence (DNA): TGTGCCAGCAGCCGAAACAGGGGCCCTAATGAAAAACTGTTTTTT. The rearrangement uses TRBV7-2 and TRBJ1-4, with 7 positions matching TRBD1. CDR3 length: 15 amino acids. V lost 5 bases and J lost 3; bases outside the gene matches: 6. CDR1 SGHTA and CDR2 FQGNSA come from the germline V gene.

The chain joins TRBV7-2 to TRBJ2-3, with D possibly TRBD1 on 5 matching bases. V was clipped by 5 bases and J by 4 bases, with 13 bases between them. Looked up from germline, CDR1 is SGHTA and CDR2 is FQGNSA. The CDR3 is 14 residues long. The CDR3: CASSLDSRSDTQYF. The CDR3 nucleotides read TGTGCCAGCAGCCTTGACAGCAGGTCAGATACGCAGTATTTT.

DNA of the CDR3: TGCGCCAGCAGCTTGGGGTCAGACCCGGGGGGAGAGACCCAGTACTTC. Its protein product is CASSLGSDPGGETQYF. The rearrangement links TRBV5-1 to TRBJ2-5, with TRBD2 matching over 7 bases. The CDR3 runs 16 residues. Germline V gene sequence: CDR1 SGHRS, CDR2 YFSETQ. With 0 bases clipped from V and 4 bases from J, the junction kept 9 bases outside the gene matches.

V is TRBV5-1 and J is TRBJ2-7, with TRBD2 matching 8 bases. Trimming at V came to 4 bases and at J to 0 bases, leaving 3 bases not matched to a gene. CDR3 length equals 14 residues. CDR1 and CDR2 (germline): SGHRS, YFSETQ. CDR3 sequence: CASSISGSSYEQYF. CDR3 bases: TGCGCCAGCAGCATAAGCGGGAGCTCCTACGAGCAGTACTTC.

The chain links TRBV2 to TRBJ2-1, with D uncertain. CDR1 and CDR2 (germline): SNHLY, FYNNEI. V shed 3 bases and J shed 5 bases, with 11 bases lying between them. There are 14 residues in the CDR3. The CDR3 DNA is TGTGCCAGCAGTGAGGAGTCAGCAAACAATGAGCAGTTCTTC. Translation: CASSEESANNEQFF.

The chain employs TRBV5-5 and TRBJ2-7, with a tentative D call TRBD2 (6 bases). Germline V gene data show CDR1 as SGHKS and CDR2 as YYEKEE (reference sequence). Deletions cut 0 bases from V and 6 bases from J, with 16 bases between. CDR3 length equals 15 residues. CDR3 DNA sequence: TGTGCCAGCAGCTTGGCCCCGGGGGAGGCTCTCGAGCAGTACTTC. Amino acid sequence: CASSLAPGEALEQYF.

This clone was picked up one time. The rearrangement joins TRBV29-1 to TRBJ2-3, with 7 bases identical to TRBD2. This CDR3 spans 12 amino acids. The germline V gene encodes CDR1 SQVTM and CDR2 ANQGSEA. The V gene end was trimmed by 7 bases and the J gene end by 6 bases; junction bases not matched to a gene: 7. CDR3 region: CSATLAMDTQYF. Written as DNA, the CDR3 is TGCAGCGCCACACTAGCGATGGATACGCAGTATTTT.

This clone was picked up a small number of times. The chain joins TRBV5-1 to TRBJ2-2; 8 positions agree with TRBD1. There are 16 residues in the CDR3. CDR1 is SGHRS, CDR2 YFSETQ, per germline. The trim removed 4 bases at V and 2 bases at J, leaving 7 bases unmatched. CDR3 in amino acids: CASSLGTGTNTGELFF. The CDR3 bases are TGCGCCAGCAGCCTGGGGACAGGCACTAACACCGGGGAGCTGTTTTTT.